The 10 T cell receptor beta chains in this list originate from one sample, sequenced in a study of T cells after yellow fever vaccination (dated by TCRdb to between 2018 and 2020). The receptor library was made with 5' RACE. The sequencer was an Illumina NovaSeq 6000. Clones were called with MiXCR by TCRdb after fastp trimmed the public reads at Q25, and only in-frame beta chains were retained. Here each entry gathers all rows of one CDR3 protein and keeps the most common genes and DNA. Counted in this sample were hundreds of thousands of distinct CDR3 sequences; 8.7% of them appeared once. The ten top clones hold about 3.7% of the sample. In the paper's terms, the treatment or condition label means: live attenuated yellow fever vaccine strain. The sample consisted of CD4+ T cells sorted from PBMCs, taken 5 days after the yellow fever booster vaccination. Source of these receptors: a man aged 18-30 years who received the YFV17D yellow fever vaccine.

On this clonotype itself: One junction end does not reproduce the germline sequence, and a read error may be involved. CDR3 DNA: TGCAGTGCTAGCCCTACAGGGGGTCAGCACCAGCATTTT. This translates into CSASPTGGQHQHF. The rearrangement joins TRBV20-1 to TRBJ1-5; 8 bases match TRBD1. CDR1 is DFQATT and CDR2 is SNEGSKA in the germline V gene (reference sequence). CDR3 length: 13 amino acids.

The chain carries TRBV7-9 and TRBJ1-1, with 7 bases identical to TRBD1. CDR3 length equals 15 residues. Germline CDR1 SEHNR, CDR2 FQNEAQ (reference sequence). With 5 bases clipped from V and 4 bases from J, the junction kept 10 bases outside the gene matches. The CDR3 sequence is CASSQGVTGATEAFF. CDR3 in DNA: TGTGCCAGCAGCCAAGGGGTCACAGGGGCCACTGAAGCTTTCTTT.

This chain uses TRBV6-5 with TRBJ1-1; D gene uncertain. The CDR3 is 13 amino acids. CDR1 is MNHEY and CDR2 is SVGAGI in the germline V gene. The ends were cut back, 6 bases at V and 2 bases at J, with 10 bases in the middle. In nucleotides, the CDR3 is TGTGCCAGCAGATCGACACTTAACACTGAAGCTTTCTTT. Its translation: CASRSTLNTEAFF.

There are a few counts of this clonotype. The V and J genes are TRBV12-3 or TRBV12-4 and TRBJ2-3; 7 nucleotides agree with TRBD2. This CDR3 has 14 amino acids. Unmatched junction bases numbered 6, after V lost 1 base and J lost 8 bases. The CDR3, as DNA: TGTGCCAGCAGTTTAGGCCGGGGGGTCGGTACGCAGTATTTT. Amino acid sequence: CASSLGRGVGTQYF.

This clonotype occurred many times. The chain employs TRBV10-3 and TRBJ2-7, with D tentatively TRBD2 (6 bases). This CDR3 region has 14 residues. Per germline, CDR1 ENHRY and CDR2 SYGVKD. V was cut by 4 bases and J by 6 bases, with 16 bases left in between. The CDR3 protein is CAISGGPGRFEQYF. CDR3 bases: TGTGCCATCAGTGGAGGGCCAGGGAGGTTCGAGCAGTACTTC.

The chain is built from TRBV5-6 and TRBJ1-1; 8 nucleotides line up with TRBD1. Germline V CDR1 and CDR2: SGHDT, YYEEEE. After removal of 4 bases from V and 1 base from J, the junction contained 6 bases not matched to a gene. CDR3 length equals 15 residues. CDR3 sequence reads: CASSPGDRQNTEAFF. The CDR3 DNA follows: TGTGCCAGCAGCCCGGGGGACAGGCAGAACACTGAAGCTTTCTTT. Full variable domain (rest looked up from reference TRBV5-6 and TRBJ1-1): DAGVTQSPTHLIKTRGQQVTLRCSPKSGHDTVSWYQQALGQGPQFIFQYYEEEERQRGNFPDRFSGHQFPNYSSELNVNALLLGDSALYLCASSPGDRQNTEAFFGQGTRLTVV.

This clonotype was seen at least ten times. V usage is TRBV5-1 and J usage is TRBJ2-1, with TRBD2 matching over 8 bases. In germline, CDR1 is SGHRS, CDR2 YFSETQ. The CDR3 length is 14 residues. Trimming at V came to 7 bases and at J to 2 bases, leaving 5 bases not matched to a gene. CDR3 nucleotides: TGCGCCAGCCAGTTGACTAGCGCCTACAATGAGCAGTTCTTC. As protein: CASQLTSAYNEQFF.

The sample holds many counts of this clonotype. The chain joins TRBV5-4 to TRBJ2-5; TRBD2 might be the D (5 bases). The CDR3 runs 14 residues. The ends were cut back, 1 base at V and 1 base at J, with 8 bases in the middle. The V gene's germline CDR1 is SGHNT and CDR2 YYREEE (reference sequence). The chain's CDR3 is CASSLRLAQETQYF. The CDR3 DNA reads TGTGCCAGCAGCTTGAGGCTAGCCCAAGAGACCCAGTACTTC.

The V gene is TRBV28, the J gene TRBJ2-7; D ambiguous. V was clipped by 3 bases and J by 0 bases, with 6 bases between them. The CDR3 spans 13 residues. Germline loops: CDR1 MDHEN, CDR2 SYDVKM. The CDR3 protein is CASSLDPSYEQYF. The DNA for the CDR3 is TGTGCCAGCAGTTTGGACCCCTCCTACGAGCAGTACTTC.

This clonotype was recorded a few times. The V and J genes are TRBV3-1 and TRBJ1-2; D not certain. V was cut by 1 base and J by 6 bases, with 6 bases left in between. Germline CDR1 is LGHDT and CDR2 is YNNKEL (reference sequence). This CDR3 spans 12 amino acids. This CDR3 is CASSQGGNGYTF. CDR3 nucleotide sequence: TGTGCCAGCAGCCAAGGAGGGAATGGCTACACCTTC.